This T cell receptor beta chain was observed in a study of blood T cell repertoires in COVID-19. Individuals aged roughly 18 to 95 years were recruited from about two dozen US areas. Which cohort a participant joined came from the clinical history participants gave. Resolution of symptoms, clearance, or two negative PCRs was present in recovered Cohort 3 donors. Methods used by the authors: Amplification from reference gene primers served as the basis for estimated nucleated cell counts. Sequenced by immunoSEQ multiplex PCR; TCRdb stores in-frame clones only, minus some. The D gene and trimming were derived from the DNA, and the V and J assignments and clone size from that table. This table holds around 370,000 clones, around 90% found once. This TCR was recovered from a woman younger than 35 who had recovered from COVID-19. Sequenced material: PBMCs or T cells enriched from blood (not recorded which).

The CDR3 sequence is CASSESRGGQQYF. CDR3 in DNA: TGCGCCAGCAGTGAGTCCCGAGGGGGTCAGCAGTACTTC. V gene TRBV10-1 combines with J gene TRBJ2-7; possible D gene TRBD1, 6 bases. Germline CDR1 reads WNHNN; CDR2 reads SYGVQD (reference sequence). V dropped 0 bases and J dropped 8 bases, with 11 bases sitting between them. The CDR3 covers 13 residues.